These 10 T cell receptor beta chains were sequenced from one sample in a study of OX40 agonist ivuxolimab in advanced cancers. Assay: immunoSEQ multiplex PCR; the TCRdb copy retains only in-frame clones and omits some. The sample has about 66,000 clones; about 89% are singletons. This sample comprised CD4+ or CD8+ T cells sorted from blood, obtained in a trial of the OX40 agonist ivuxolimab. The receptor source for this set is an adult with an advanced solid tumor such as melanoma, head and neck, liver or kidney cancer.

The chain is built from TRBV28 and TRBJ1-1, with D hard to call. V was cut by 7 bases and J by 5 bases, with 8 bases left in between. CDR3 length: 11 residues. Germline assignment: CDR1 MDHEN and CDR2 SYDVKM. The CDR3, as DNA: TGTGCCAGCACCTATAAGACTGAAGCTTTCTTT. Protein product: CASTYKTEAFF. Looking up the rest from reference TRBV28 and TRBJ1-1 gives the full variable domain: DVKVTQSSRYLVKRTGEKVFLECVQDMDHENMFWYRQDPGLGLRLIYFSYDVKMKEKGDIPEGYSVSREKKERFSLILESASTNQTSMYLCASTYKTEAFFGQGTRLTVV.

This clone was seen once. The rearrangement joins TRBV19 to TRBJ2-2; 10 bases align to TRBD2. Germline V gives CDR1 LNHDA, CDR2 SQIVND (reference sequence). The V segment lost 6 bases and the J segment 5 bases; nucleotides outside the gene matches: 6. This CDR3 has 15 amino acids. This chain's CDR3 is CASSSGTSVTGELFF. CDR3 bases: TGTGCCAGTAGCTCCGGGACTAGCGTGACCGGGGAGCTGTTTTTT.

This rearrangement joins TRBV11-3 to TRBJ2-5; D ambiguous. The CDR3 is 11 amino acids. CDR1 and CDR2 (germline): SGHNT, YENEEA. Between the trimmed V and J ends, which lost 5 bases and 3 bases, there was a span of 4 bases. The CDR3 DNA is TGTGCCAGCAGCCTAAAAGAGACCCAGTACTTC. Translating it yields CASSLKETQYF.

This chain connects TRBV28 to TRBJ2-1, with 9 bases matching TRBD2. CDR1 and CDR2 from the germline V gene are MDHEN and SYDVKM. The V segment lost 5 bases and the J segment 11 bases; nucleotides outside the gene matches: 13. The CDR3 is 15 amino acids. Here the CDR3 DNA reads TGTGCCAGCAGTCCATCCCGGCTTAGCGGGAGCCAGCAGTTCTTC. Its translation is CASSPSRLSGSQQFF.

In regard to this clone: The germline gene is not matched at one end of the junction; a read error may be the cause. The chain employs TRBV7-7 and TRBJ2-1; 8 bases are a match to TRBD2. The CDR3 covers 15 residues. Germline CDR1 reads SSHAT; CDR2 reads FNYEAQ (reference sequence). The CDR3 sequence: CASSLGWREDGEQFF. The DNA for the CDR3 is TGTGCTAGCAGCTTAGGTTGGCGGGAGGACGGTGAGCAGTTCTTC.

This clone was counted between two and nine times. The chain joins TRBV15 to TRBJ1-2, with TRBD1 as a possible D gene (5 bases). Per germline, CDR1 LNHNV and CDR2 YYDKDF (reference sequence). This CDR3 has 15 amino acids. V lost 1 base and J 4 bases, leaving 13 bases between the germline ends. CDR3 sequence reads: CATSRAGTSGYGYTF. The DNA of the CDR3 is TGTGCCACCAGCAGAGCAGGGACCTCGGGCTATGGCTACACCTTC.

This rearrangement joins TRBV18 to TRBJ2-3; the match to TRBD2 covers 11 bases. V gave up 3 bases and J gave up 2 bases; unmatched junction bases: 1. The CDR3 runs 15 residues. From germline, CDR1 is KGHSH and CDR2 LQKENI. The CDR3 nucleotides read TGTGCCAGCTCACCGACTAGCGGGAACACAGATACGCAGTATTTT. Translation: CASSPTSGNTDTQYF.

The chain combines TRBV2 with TRBJ2-5; TRBD2 aligns across 9 bases. V shed 6 bases and J 2 bases; nucleotides not matched to a gene: 7. Germline V gene sequence: CDR1 SNHLY, CDR2 FYNNEI. CDR3 size: 15 residues. In DNA, the CDR3 is TGTGCCAGCAGCCTAAGGACTAGCGAGCAAGAGACCCAGTACTTC. Encoded protein: CASSLRTSEQETQYF.

This sequence joins TRBV28 and TRBJ2-7; D call uncertain. The CDR3 is 12 amino acids. Germline V gene lookup returns CDR1 MDHEN and CDR2 SYDVKM. The ends were cut back, 2 bases at V and 6 bases at J, with 8 bases in the middle. The CDR3 here is CASSLVGLEQYF. The CDR3 bases are TGTGCCAGCAGTTTAGTAGGGCTCGAGCAGTACTTC.

The chain couples TRBV27 to TRBJ2-3; TRBD2 agrees at 12 bases. CDR3 length: 18 amino acids. V was clipped by 4 bases and J by 6 bases; unmatched bases: 14. Germline V gene lookup returns CDR1 MNHEY and CDR2 SMNVEV (reference sequence). The CDR3 loop is CASSSPSRLAGGPDTQYF. The CDR3, as DNA: TGTGCCAGCAGTTCCCCATCCCGGCTAGCGGGAGGGCCGGATACGCAGTATTTT.